This is a list of T cell receptor beta chains from one sample in a study of STAT3 mutations in large granular lymphocyte leukemia. Profiling relied on immunoSEQ multiplex PCR, and the TCRdb table lists in-frame clones only, not all of them. The table lists around 7,800 clones, about nine tenths of them singletons. The sequenced material came from peripheral blood mononuclear cells. The receptors originated from a man in his fifties or sixties with T-cell large granular lymphocyte leukemia. Some clones in this sample may be carry-over from other donors' samples. CDR3s include the opening cysteine and the closing phenylalanine or tryptophan. Each record gives: J gene, V gene, CDR3 protein.

TRBJ2-1 TRBV10-3 CAASSGVRDEQFF
TRBJ2-7 TRBV4-3 CASSQEGQGAVYEQYF
TRBJ1-5 TRBV9 CASSAQGAGQPQHF
TRBJ1-2 TRBV10-3 CAITEGGRYGYTF
TRBJ1-2 TRBV28 CASSLSGGGWGYTF
TRBJ2-1 TRBV5-1 CASSPTSNEQFF
TRBJ1-5 TRBV27 CASSYRGNGQPQHF
TRBJ2-3 TRBV6-4 CASSDGGGADTQYF
TRBJ2-3 TRBV19 CASTSGGGITDTQYF
TRBJ2-1 TRBV7-2 CASSFQQLVNEQFF
TRBJ2-7 TRBV7-8 CASSFPGGFREQYF
TRBJ2-3 TRBV7-3 CASSSTRGGIFTDTQYF
TRBJ2-2 TRBV6-1 CASRGTSGGELFF
TRBJ2-7 TRBV10-2 CASSQSNRYEQYF
TRBJ2-2 TRBV5-4 CASSLAGRGHGTGELFF
TRBJ2-1 TRBV19 CASSYSSGVKFF